One and the same sample provided the 7 T cell receptor beta chains below, sequenced in a study of blood T cells in healthy people across ages. Together with a sample-barcoded 5' primer, a J-beta primer mix was included in a second PCR lasting roughly 6 to 12 cycles. One entry per CDR3 protein results from TCRdb running MiXCR on the 5' RACE reads. The sample has 650,000 to 800,000 distinct CDR3 sequences; 44% are singletons. Material: blood. These TCRs come from a man between 60 and 75 years old in good health.

The J gene is TRBJ1-2, the V gene TRBV28, with TRBD1 matching over 7 bases. The germline CDR1 and CDR2 sequences are MDHEN and SYDVKM. V was pared by 7 bases and J by 2 bases, with 4 bases of the junction left unmatched. The CDR3 extends over 13 amino acids. The CDR3 region is CASIRGQNYGYTF. CDR3 nucleotide sequence: TGTGCCAGCATCCGGGGACAGAACTATGGCTACACCTTC.

The rearrangement links TRBV7-2 to TRBJ2-4; 16 bases map to TRBD2. The junction had 5 bases not matched to a gene; V was cut back by 6 bases and J by 12 bases. CDR1 is SGHTA and CDR2 is FQGNSA in the germline V gene. The CDR3 sequence is 14 residues long. The CDR3 DNA reads TGTGCCAGCAGAGAGGGACTAGCGGGGGGGGGTCAGTACTTC. The encoded protein is CASREGLAGGGQYF. Combining the CDR3 with reference TRBV7-2 and TRBJ2-4 gives the whole variable domain GAGVSQSPSNKVTEKGKDVELRCDPISGHTALYWYRQSLGQGLEFLIYFQGNSAPDKSGLPSDRFSAERTGGSVSTLTIQRTQQEDSAVYLCASREGLAGGGQYFGAGTRLSVL.

This clonotype turned up a few times. This rearrangement joins TRBV2 to TRBJ2-7, with TRBD1 matching over 9 bases. CDR1 and CDR2 (germline): SNHLY, FYNNEI. The CDR3 sequence is 15 residues long. Germline trimming cut 7 bases from V and 3 bases from J; bases unmatched to any gene: 10. The CDR3 region is CASTKARGQGYEQYF. CDR3 nucleotides: TGTGCCAGCACTAAGGCGAGGGGACAGGGCTACGAGCAGTACTTC.

The chain joins TRBV18 to TRBJ1-1; weak D call: TRBD1 (6 bases). Germline lookup yields CDR1 KGHSH and CDR2 LQKENI. Trimming left V 2 bases short and J 0 bases short, with 10 bases between. The CDR3 extends over 15 amino acids. CDR3 protein: CASSPSQGMNTEAFF. CDR3 DNA: TGTGCCAGCTCACCATCACAGGGTATGAACACTGAAGCTTTCTTT.

Only a few counts were recorded for this clonotype. The V and J genes are TRBV7-2 and TRBJ2-7, with D possibly matching TRBD2 (6 bases). The last part of the DNA fits TRBJ2-5 better; the J call may be wrong. CDR1 is SGHTA and CDR2 is FQGNSA in the germline V gene. CDR3 length: 14 amino acids. The CDR3 sequence: CASSQTSSEETQYF. The CDR3, as DNA: TGTGCCAGCAGCCAAACTAGCTCGGAGGAGACCCAGTACTTC.

V is TRBV20-1 and J is TRBJ2-4; 9 bases align to TRBD2. This CDR3 has 16 residues. Germline V lookup: CDR1 DFQATT, CDR2 SNEGSKA (reference sequence). Losses at the gene ends were 4 bases for V and 0 bases for J; bases not matched to a gene: 7. The DNA for the CDR3 is TGCAGTGCTATAGGCGGGGGGGGAATAGCCAAAAACATTCAGTACTTC. It yields the protein CSAIGGGGIAKNIQYF.

The V and J genes are TRBV4-3 and TRBJ1-4; TRBD1 aligns across 8 bases. CDR3 length equals 16 residues. CDR1 and CDR2 from the germline V gene are LGHNA and YSLEER. The junction had 8 bases not matched to a gene; V was cut back by 1 base and J by 7 bases. The CDR3 loop is CASSQGQGARAEKLFF. CDR3 nucleotides: TGCGCCAGCAGCCAAGGGCAGGGGGCTAGGGCTGAAAAACTGTTTTTT.